A single sample is the source of the 2 T cell receptor beta chains below, sequenced in a study of post-analysis software for immune sequencing data. Study-wide points: The five TRBV segments detected at higher frequency in patients than in controls included TRBV5-6, TRBV5-1 and TRBV20-1.

Their antigens remain unidentified. Each TCR beta cDNA library carried unique molecular identifiers. TCRdb used MiXCR to reprocess the PCR reads, holding one entry per CDR3 protein. The data show fewer than 850,000 distinct CDR3 sequences, 35% to 55% seen once. The material sequenced was blood. Every receptor here comes from a girl aged 5-17 years with multiple sclerosis.

This chain uses TRBV20-1 with TRBJ2-7; 11 bases match TRBD1. With V trimmed by 0 bases and J by 6 bases, 4 bases remained unmatched. Germline CDR1 reads DFQATT; CDR2 reads SNEGSKA (reference sequence). This CDR3 comprises 14 residues. As DNA, the CDR3 is TGCAGTGCTAGAGATTTGGACAGGGGGCGCGAGCAGTACTTC. This gives the protein CSARDLDRGREQYF.

The chain joins TRBV7-7 to TRBJ2-7; TRBD1 matches at 8 bases. The end of the DNA is better explained by TRBJ2-5, so the J call may be wrong. Germline V gene data show CDR1 as SSHAT and CDR2 as FNYEAQ (reference sequence). The CDR3 length is 13 residues. CDR3 sequence reads: CASGADRGETQYF. DNA of the CDR3: TGTGCTAGCGGCGCCGACAGGGGAGAGACCCAGTACTTC.